Listed below are T cell receptor beta chains from one sample, sequenced in a study of T cell repertoires in cytomegalovirus infection. Their antigens remain unidentified. TCRdb independently ran MiXCR on the reads; one entry per CDR3 protein. The sample has approximately 770,000 distinct CDR3 sequences, about 28% seen once. The material sequenced was cultured CD8+ T cells from PBMCs, taken from culture after CMV antigen stimulation. Receptors were obtained from a human donor in good health (CMV status not recorded). Some clones in this sample may be carry-over from other donors' samples. Both conserved end residues are part of each CDR3. D genes are given only for firm matches. Clone size is given for some rows only: seen once, a few or many times, or a class if the clone is expanded.

V gene: TRBV7-8; J gene: TRBJ2-1; clone size: many; D gene: NA; CDR3 protein: CASTSGGYNEQFF; CDR3 DNA: TGTGCCAGCACCTCCGGAGGGTACAATGAGCAGTTCTTC
V gene: TRBV12-3/TRBV12-4; J gene: TRBJ2-7; clone size: few; D gene: TRBD1; CDR3 protein: CASSKGQGFYEQYF; CDR3 DNA: TGTGCCAGCAGTAAGGGACAGGGCTTCTACGAGCAGTACTTC
V gene: TRBV28; J gene: TRBJ2-1; clone size: NA; D gene: TRBD2; CDR3 protein: CASRSAGFNEQFF; CDR3 DNA: TGTGCCAGCAGGTCAGCGGGGTTCAATGAGCAGTTCTTC
V gene: TRBV7-8; J gene: TRBJ2-1; clone size: NA; D gene: TRBD2; CDR3 protein: CASSLTGTSGYNEQFF; CDR3 DNA: TGTGCCAGCAGCTTGACCGGGACTAGCGGGTACAATGAGCAGTTCTTC
V gene: TRBV7-8; J gene: TRBJ2-1; clone size: many; D gene: NA; CDR3 protein: CASSWSAYPPYNEQFF; CDR3 DNA: TGTGCCAGCAGTTGGAGCGCTTATCCCCCATACAATGAGCAGTTCTTC
V gene: TRBV27; J gene: TRBJ2-3; clone size: once; D gene: NA; CDR3 protein: CASRPNSWAPTDTQYF; CDR3 DNA: TGTGCCAGCAGGCCGAACTCGTGGGCGCCCACAGATACGCAGTATTTT
V gene: TRBV7-9; J gene: TRBJ1-2; clone size: NA; D gene: TRBD1; CDR3 protein: CSITGTGGILDYGYTF; CDR3 DNA: TGTTCTATCACGGGGACAGGGGGCATTTTGGACTATGGCTACACCTTC
V gene: TRBV12-3/TRBV12-4; J gene: TRBJ1-1; clone size: few; D gene: NA; CDR3 protein: CASSFRFGGEAFF; CDR3 DNA: TGTGCCAGCAGTTTCAGGTTCGGTGGTGAAGCTTTCTTT
V gene: TRBV7-4; J gene: TRBJ2-2; clone size: NA; D gene: NA; CDR3 protein: CASSPTGRGPNTGELFF; CDR3 DNA: TGTGCCAGCAGCCCGACGGGGCGGGGCCCGAACACCGGGGAGCTGTTTTTT
V gene: TRBV11-2; J gene: TRBJ2-1; clone size: few; D gene: NA; CDR3 protein: CASSLAQSYNEQFF; CDR3 DNA: TGTGCCAGCAGCTTAGCACAGAGCTACAATGAGCAGTTCTTC
V gene: TRBV7-9; J gene: TRBJ2-3; clone size: many; D gene: NA; CDR3 protein: CASSPLGVYYTDTQYF; CDR3 DNA: TGTGCCAGCAGCCCCCTGGGGGTCTACTACACAGATACGCAGTATTTT
V gene: TRBV12-3/TRBV12-4; J gene: TRBJ1-5; clone size: NA; D gene: NA; CDR3 protein: CASRGTGSHGNQPQHF; CDR3 DNA: TGTGCCAGCAGGGGAACAGGGTCCCATGGCAATCAGCCCCAGCATTTT
V gene: TRBV27; J gene: TRBJ2-3; clone size: NA; D gene: NA; CDR3 protein: CASSLMATDTQYF; CDR3 DNA: TGTGCCAGCAGTTTAATGGCGACAGATACGCAGTATTTT
V gene: TRBV6-2/TRBV6-3; J gene: TRBJ1-1; clone size: NA; D gene: NA; CDR3 protein: CASSSHPGSFEVEAFF; CDR3 DNA: TGTGCCAGCAGTTCCCACCCCGGGAGTTTCGAGGTTGAAGCTTTCTTT
V gene: TRBV10-3; J gene: TRBJ2-1; clone size: few; D gene: TRBD1; CDR3 protein: CASTGVNNEQFF; CDR3 DNA: TGTGCCAGTACAGGGGTAAACAATGAGCAGTTCTTC
V gene: TRBV3-1; J gene: TRBJ2-6; clone size: few; D gene: NA; CDR3 protein: CASSPWDGYSGANVLTF; CDR3 DNA: TGTGCCAGCAGCCCTTGGGACGGCTACTCTGGGGCCAACGTCCTGACTTTC
V gene: TRBV15; J gene: TRBJ2-1; clone size: few; D gene: TRBD2; CDR3 protein: CATSFGGFSYNEQFF; CDR3 DNA: TGTGCCACCAGCTTCGGGGGGTTCTCCTACAATGAGCAGTTCTTC
V gene: TRBV3-1; J gene: TRBJ2-1; clone size: few; D gene: TRBD2; CDR3 protein: CASSQDKGLARNEQFF; CDR3 DNA: TGTGCCAGCAGCCAAGATAAAGGACTAGCGAGGAATGAGCAGTTCTTC
V gene: TRBV7-6; J gene: TRBJ2-6; clone size: NA; D gene: TRBD1; CDR3 protein: CASSSVYRDSSGANVLTF; CDR3 DNA: TGTGCCAGCAGCTCCGTATACCGGGACAGCTCTGGGGCCAACGTCCTGACTTTC
V gene: TRBV3-1; J gene: TRBJ1-1; clone size: few; D gene: TRBD1; CDR3 protein: CASSQDQGVNTEAFF; CDR3 DNA: TGTGCCAGCAGCCAAGACCAGGGGGTGAACACTGAAGCTTTCTTT
V gene: TRBV19; J gene: TRBJ1-1; clone size: NA; D gene: NA; CDR3 protein: CASSITGILSEAFF; CDR3 DNA: TGTGCCAGTAGTATAACGGGGATACTATCAGAAGCTTTCTTT
V gene: TRBV12-3/TRBV12-4; J gene: TRBJ2-2; clone size: NA; D gene: NA; CDR3 protein: CASEGAGELFF; CDR3 DNA: TGTGCCAGCGAAGGCGCCGGGGAGCTGTTTTTT
V gene: TRBV27; J gene: TRBJ2-2; clone size: NA; D gene: NA; CDR3 protein: CASSLREPLTGELFF; CDR3 DNA: TGTGCCAGCAGTTTAAGGGAACCCCTCACCGGGGAGCTGTTTTTT
V gene: TRBV6-1; J gene: TRBJ2-4; clone size: NA; D gene: TRBD1; CDR3 protein: CASSDRQGDAKNIQYF; CDR3 DNA: TGTGCCAGCAGTGACCGACAGGGGGACGCCAAAAACATTCAGTACTTC
V gene: TRBV27; J gene: TRBJ2-4; clone size: NA; D gene: NA; CDR3 protein: CASSPFDSFKNIQYF; CDR3 DNA: TGTGCCAGCAGTCCATTCGACAGCTTTAAAAACATTCAGTACTTC
V gene: TRBV3-1; J gene: TRBJ2-1; clone size: NA; D gene: TRBD2; CDR3 protein: CASSQDRLFSGGPGNEQFF; CDR3 DNA: TGTGCCAGCAGCCAAGATCGACTTTTTAGCGGGGGGCCCGGCAATGAGCAGTTCTTC
V gene: TRBV20-1; J gene: TRBJ1-2; clone size: few; D gene: NA; CDR3 protein: CSARTGTESSQEPYGYTF; CDR3 DNA: TGCAGTGCTAGAACCGGGACCGAATCCAGTCAGGAACCCTATGGCTACACCTTC
V gene: TRBV12-3/TRBV12-4; J gene: TRBJ2-2; clone size: many; D gene: NA; CDR3 protein: CASSLGSHAAGELFF; CDR3 DNA: TGTGCCAGCAGTTTGGGCAGTCACGCGGCCGGGGAGCTGTTTTTT
V gene: TRBV12-3/TRBV12-4; J gene: TRBJ1-2; clone size: few; D gene: NA; CDR3 protein: CASSPHGGRINYGYTF; CDR3 DNA: TGTGCCAGCAGTCCTCACGGGGGGCGAATAAACTATGGCTACACCTTC
V gene: TRBV7-9; J gene: TRBJ1-6; clone size: once; D gene: NA; CDR3 protein: CASSLAPWISPLHF; CDR3 DNA: TGTGCCAGCAGCTTAGCGCCCTGGATATCACCCCTCCACTTT
V gene: TRBV6-5; J gene: TRBJ1-6; clone size: NA; D gene: TRBD1; CDR3 protein: CASSNRQGARSPLHF; CDR3 DNA: TGTGCCAGCAGTAATAGACAGGGGGCGCGTTCACCCCTCCACTTT
V gene: TRBV6-5; J gene: TRBJ1-5; clone size: few; D gene: NA; CDR3 protein: CASSYSAQGGNQPQHF; CDR3 DNA: TGTGCCAGCAGTTACTCAGCACAGGGTGGCAATCAGCCCCAGCATTTT
V gene: TRBV4-1; J gene: TRBJ2-5; clone size: NA; D gene: NA; CDR3 protein: CASSLGPAGKTQYF; CDR3 DNA: TGCGCCAGCAGCCTAGGACCCGCCGGCAAGACCCAGTACTTC
V gene: TRBV2; J gene: TRBJ2-7; clone size: NA; D gene: TRBD2; CDR3 protein: CASREHDRRGDEQYF; CDR3 DNA: TGTGCCAGCAGAGAACATGACAGGCGGGGGGACGAGCAGTACTTC
V gene: TRBV12-3/TRBV12-4; J gene: TRBJ2-5; clone size: few; D gene: NA; CDR3 protein: CASSTGDWRQETQYF; CDR3 DNA: TGTGCCAGCAGTACCGGGGACTGGCGCCAAGAGACCCAGTACTTC
V gene: TRBV10-3; J gene: TRBJ1-2; clone size: NA; D gene: NA; CDR3 protein: CAINYPGAGANYGYTF; CDR3 DNA: TGTGCCATCAACTACCCCGGAGCCGGGGCTAACTATGGCTACACCTTC
V gene: TRBV28; J gene: TRBJ2-3; clone size: once; D gene: NA; CDR3 protein: CASSLESHTDTQYF; CDR3 DNA: TGTGCCAGCAGTTTAGAGTCTCACACAGATACGCAGTATTTT
V gene: TRBV6-5; J gene: TRBJ2-1; clone size: few; D gene: TRBD1; CDR3 protein: CASSYPGQIHEQFF; CDR3 DNA: TGTGCCAGCAGTTACCCGGGACAGATCCATGAGCAGTTCTTC
V gene: TRBV20-1; J gene: TRBJ2-5; clone size: few; D gene: TRBD2; CDR3 protein: CSASPPLTSGGAETQYF; CDR3 DNA: TGCAGTGCTAGTCCCCCTTTGACTAGCGGGGGGGCCGAGACCCAGTACTTC
V gene: TRBV6-6; J gene: TRBJ2-2; clone size: NA; D gene: TRBD2; CDR3 protein: CASQSVGGETGELFF; CDR3 DNA: TGTGCCAGCCAGAGTGTTGGGGGGGAAACCGGGGAGCTGTTTTTT
V gene: TRBV5-6; J gene: TRBJ1-2; clone size: few; D gene: NA; CDR3 protein: CASSLGTGYAYGYTF; CDR3 DNA: TGTGCCAGCAGCTTGGGGACGGGGTATGCCTATGGCTACACCTTC
V gene: TRBV12-3/TRBV12-4; J gene: TRBJ2-1; clone size: few; D gene: TRBD1; CDR3 protein: CASTGDRDLYNEQFF; CDR3 DNA: TGTGCCAGCACTGGGGACAGGGACCTATACAATGAGCAGTTCTTC
V gene: TRBV6-1; J gene: TRBJ1-5; clone size: many; D gene: NA; CDR3 protein: CASSEALRAPSSNQPQHF; CDR3 DNA: TGTGCCAGCAGTGAAGCGCTTAGGGCACCTTCCAGCAATCAGCCCCAGCATTTT
V gene: TRBV7-8; J gene: TRBJ1-2; clone size: many; D gene: NA; CDR3 protein: CASSFLPTTQDKNFNYGYTF; CDR3 DNA: TGTGCCAGCAGCTTTTTGCCTACTACCCAGGACAAGAACTTTAACTATGGCTACACCTTC